The rows below give T cell receptor beta chains drawn from one sample of a study of technical replicates of blood from a few donors. TCRdb keeps only in-frame clones here, not all; method: immunoSEQ multiplex PCR. The repertoire holds tens of thousands of clones, with 85% to 95% as singletons. The sequenced sample consisted of T cells isolated from PBMCs. Receptor source: a human donor in good health. The CDR3 runs from the conserved cysteine through the conserved F or W. A D gene is named only where the DNA matches it firmly. Size values are once, few and many counts, or a class for expanded clones, and some rows have none.

d_gene	v_gene	j_gene	abundance	CDR3nt	CDR3aa
TRBD2	TRBV5-4	TRBJ2-3	.	TGTGCCAGCAGCTTGGGGGCACCCAGACTAGCGCGCACAGATACGCAGTATTTT	CASSLGAPRLARTDTQYF
.	TRBV19	TRBJ2-2	.	TGTGCCAGTGCCTACTTCGCCGGGGAGCTGTTTTTT	CASAYFAGELFF
TRBD1	TRBV5-4	TRBJ1-1	.	TGTGCCAGCAGCCCCAAATTCCGGGACAGCAATCTTAACACTGAAGCTTTCTTT	CASSPKFRDSNLNTEAFF
TRBD1	TRBV30	TRBJ2-7	.	TGTGCCTGGAGTGAGGGACAGGGGGCGAACGAGCAGTACTTC	CAWSEGQGANEQYF
TRBD1	TRBV27	TRBJ2-2	.	TGTGCCAGCATCCCATATGACAGGGTCAACACCGGGGAGCTGTTTTTT	CASIPYDRVNTGELFF
.	TRBV5-5	TRBJ1-2	.	TGTGCCAGCAGCATTGGATCGGGACTCATTTATGGCTACACCTTC	CASSIGSGLIYGYTF
TRBD1	TRBV5-6	TRBJ2-7	.	TGTGCCAGCAGCTTTCTACTAGCAGGACAGGGGGCGTGGGAGCAGTACTTC	CASSFLLAGQGAWEQYF
TRBD2	TRBV9	TRBJ2-3	.	TGTGCCAGCAGCGTGACCCGACTAGCGGGGAAAGATACGCAGTATTTT	CASSVTRLAGKDTQYF
.	TRBV6-4	TRBJ2-1	.	TGTGCCAGCAGTGTTCTCGGAGGTGGCACCTACAATGAGCAGTTCTTC	CASSVLGGGTYNEQFF
TRBD1	TRBV28	TRBJ1-1	.	TGTGCCAGCAGTAGGACCGGGACAGGGGCCCCTGAAGCTTTCTTT	CASSRTGTGAPEAFF
.	TRBV7-9	TRBJ2-1	.	TGTGCCAGCAGCTTAGCAACTCACAAGCGGGCCAATGAGCAGTTCTTC	CASSLATHKRANEQFF
TRBD2	TRBV2	TRBJ2-3	.	TGTGCCAGCAGACATAGCGGGAGTCCCCCAGATACGCAGTATTTT	CASRHSGSPPDTQYF
.	TRBV25-1	TRBJ1-2	.	TGTGCCAGCAGTTACGGAACCGACGGACAGGGCTACACCTTC	CASSYGTDGQGYTF
.	TRBV13	TRBJ1-4	.	TGTGCCAGCAGCTTGGTGTCGGGGAGGGGGAATGAAAAACTGTTTTTT	CASSLVSGRGNEKLFF
TRBD1	TRBV6-4	TRBJ1-5	.	TGTGCCAGCAGTGACTCGGCAGGGGGCAAGCAGCCCCAGCATTTT	CASSDSAGGKQPQHF
.	TRBV7-8	TRBJ2-1	.	TGTGCCAGCAGCTTAGGAGGGCTAATTATGGGCAATGAGCAGTTCTTC	CASSLGGLIMGNEQFF
TRBD2	TRBV5-1	TRBJ2-2	.	TGCGCCAGCAGCCTGTGGAAGCGGGGGGCCGTTGAAACCGGGGAGCTGTTTTTT	CASSLWKRGAVETGELFF
.	TRBV18	TRBJ2-1	.	TGTGCCAGCTCACCAGTCGTCCCTAGCATCGATGATGAGCAGTTCTTC	CASSPVVPSIDDEQFF
TRBD1	TRBV25-1	TRBJ1-5	.	TGTGCCAGCAGACCCCGGGACAGGGTGGTCAATCAGCCCCAGCATTTT	CASRPRDRVVNQPQHF
TRBD1	TRBV15	TRBJ2-7	.	TGTGCCACCAGCCCCCGGACAGGGCCCACCCCACACTACGAGCAGTACTTC	CATSPRTGPTPHYEQYF
.	TRBV7-2	TRBJ1-3	.	TGTGCCAGCAGCCCCAGGCACGGAAACACCATATATTTT	CASSPRHGNTIYF
TRBD1	TRBV9	TRBJ2-1	.	TGTGCCAGCAGCTTGTTGGGACAGCTGTACAATGAGCAGTTCTTC	CASSLLGQLYNEQFF
TRBD1	TRBV9	TRBJ2-2	.	TGTGCCAGCAGCCCTCCCCGGACAGGGGGTATCGGGGAGCTGTTTTTT	CASSPPRTGGIGELFF
.	TRBV2	TRBJ2-3	.	TGTGCCATCCTACCGGGTACCCTCGGGACAGATACGCAGTATTTT	CAILPGTLGTDTQYF
.	TRBV27	TRBJ1-1	.	TGTGCCAGCAGTCTAGGGGCGAGGAACACTGAAGCTTTCTTT	CASSLGARNTEAFF
.	TRBV21-1	TRBJ2-1	once	TGTGCCAGCAGCAAATGGGGAGGGGGGGGTCCCAGCTCCTACAATGAGCAGTTCTTC	CASSKWGGGGPSSYNEQFF
.	TRBV11-2	TRBJ2-2	.	TGTGCCAGCAGCTTACATAGGCGGCCCTCGAACACCGGGGAGCTGTTTTTT	CASSLHRRPSNTGELFF
.	TRBV27	TRBJ2-7	.	TGTGCCAGCAGTTCCCCCGGAGACTCCTACGAGCAGTACTTC	CASSSPGDSYEQYF
.	TRBV6-5	TRBJ2-1	once	TGTGCCAGCAGTTACTCCCAGCGTGGCTACAATGAGCAGTTCTTC	CASSYSQRGYNEQFF
.	TRBV28	TRBJ2-7	.	TGTGCCACCCCAACTGACAGGGGTTGGCGCGGGAGCTTCTACGAGCAGTACTTC	CATPTDRGWRGSFYEQYF
.	TRBV30	TRBJ2-3	.	TGTGCCTGGAGTGTACTCCATGGCGGACACACAGATACGCAGTATTTT	CAWSVLHGGHTDTQYF
.	TRBV28	TRBJ1-2	.	TGTGCCAGCAGTTTGGACTTTAACTATGGCTACACCTTC	CASSLDFNYGYTF
TRBD2	TRBV7-9	TRBJ2-1	.	TGTGCCAGCAGGGGTCTAGCGGGAAACTACAATGAGCAGTTCTTC	CASRGLAGNYNEQFF
TRBD2	TRBV4-1	TRBJ2-5	.	TGCGCCAGCAGCCAAGCGACTAGCGGGAGTGAGACCCAGTACTTC	CASSQATSGSETQYF
.	TRBV28	TRBJ2-4	.	TGTGCCAGCAGTTTTCCTGCTTATCGGAGAGCCAAAAACATTCAGTACTTC	CASSFPAYRRAKNIQYF
TRBD2	TRBV10-3	TRBJ2-5	.	TGTGCCACCGGCGTAAGGGGAGCGGGAGGGCTTATTCAAGAGACCCAGTACTTC	CATGVRGAGGLIQETQYF
.	TRBV7-3	TRBJ1-6	.	TGTGCCAGCAGCTTAGGGAGGGATTTAGGATCACCCCTCCACTTT	CASSLGRDLGSPLHF
TRBD1	TRBV12-5	TRBJ1-6	.	TGTGCTAGTGGTTTGGGGGACAGGGATAATTCACCCCTCCACTTT	CASGLGDRDNSPLHF
.	TRBV7-2	TRBJ2-4	.	TGTGCCAGCAGCTCCAGGACAGCAACCAAAAACATTCAGTACTTC	CASSSRTATKNIQYF
.	TRBV27	TRBJ1-5	.	TGTGCCAGTCGGGGGTTCGGTCGCAATCAGCCCCAGCATTTT	CASRGFGRNQPQHF
TRBD1	TRBV6-5	TRBJ1-2	.	TGTGCCAGCAGTTCACGTTCAGGGGGTAACTATGGCTACACCTTC	CASSSRSGGNYGYTF
.	TRBV19	TRBJ1-5	few	TGTGCCAGTAGTCCCCGACAGCACCAGCCCCAGCATTTT	CASSPRQHQPQHF
.	TRBV10-3	TRBJ2-3	.	TGTGCCATCAGTGACTACTCTAGCGGCACAGATACGCAGTATTTT	CAISDYSSGTDTQYF
.	TRBV2	TRBJ1-5	.	TGTGCCAGCAGTGAGCGAGACAGTAATAGCAATCAGCCCCAGCATTTT	CASSERDSNSNQPQHF
.	TRBV5-1	TRBJ2-1	once	TGCGCCAGCAGCTTGTCTGGCGGATCCTACAATGAGCAGTTCTTC	CASSLSGGSYNEQFF
.	TRBV10-2	TRBJ2-2	.	TGCGCCAGCAGTGATTTGATATCAGGTCCCGGGGAGCTGTTTTTT	CASSDLISGPGELFF
.	TRBV4-2	TRBJ1-2	.	TGTGCCAGCAGCCAAGAAGTGGGCGGGAGGCAGAACTATGGCTACACCTTC	CASSQEVGGRQNYGYTF
.	TRBV10-1	TRBJ2-2	.	TGCGCCAGCAGTGTAGGCGGCGCCCCCACCGGGGAGCTGTTTTTT	CASSVGGAPTGELFF
TRBD1	TRBV9	TRBJ2-5	.	TGTGCCAGCAGCGTGTTCGGACAGGAGCAAGAGACCCAGTACTTC	CASSVFGQEQETQYF
.	TRBV7-8	TRBJ1-1	.	TGTGCCAGCAGCCCCATAAACGGAGGGGCTGAAGCTTTCTTT	CASSPINGGAEAFF